This is a list of T cell receptor beta chains from one sample in a study of type 1 regulatory T cells. TCRdb processed the reads anew with MiXCR; each CDR3 protein has one entry. The table shows 60,000 to 75,000 distinct CDR3 sequences, with around 21% occurring only once. No antigen has been identified for these receptors. The sequenced material came from cultured type 1 regulatory T (Tr1) cells, either the whole culture or a sorted fraction (not recorded which). The receptors here all came from a human donor in good health. Both conserved end residues are part of each CDR3. The D gene is left open where the match is weak. Size values are once, few and many counts, or a class for expanded clones, and some rows have none.

v_gene	j_gene	abundance	d_gene	CDR3nt	CDR3aa
TRBV6-6	TRBJ1-1	NA	TRBD1	TGTGCCAGCATCAAACAGGGGGGGAACACTGAAGCTTTCTTT	CASIKQGGNTEAFF
TRBV4-2	TRBJ2-7	NA	TRBD1	TGTGCCAGCAGCCAAGATCGGACAGGGGCCTTGTACGAGCAGTACTTC	CASSQDRTGALYEQYF
TRBV5-8	TRBJ2-4	few	NA	TGTGCCAGCAGCTTCACTCGGAGGGCAGGGAACATTCAGTACTTC	CASSFTRRAGNIQYF
TRBV6-2/TRBV6-3	TRBJ1-5	few	NA	TGTGCCAGCAGTTACGGGCAGGGGTTTCGTCAGCCCCAGCATTTT	CASSYGQGFRQPQHF
TRBV3-1	TRBJ2-7	few	TRBD2	TGTGCCAGCAGCCAGCAGCGGGAGGCCTACGAGCAGTACTTC	CASSQQREAYEQYF
TRBV6-1	TRBJ1-1	NA	TRBD1	TGTGCCAGCACTGTACTACAGGGGGCGAACACTGAAGCTTTCTTT	CASTVLQGANTEAFF
TRBV29-1	TRBJ1-1	few	NA	TGCAGCGTATACGCGGACAGCCTTGAAGCTTTCTTT	CSVYADSLEAFF
TRBV5-1	TRBJ1-1	few	TRBD1	TGCGCCAGCAGCTTGGGACAGGGCTTCACTGAAGCTTTCTTT	CASSLGQGFTEAFF
TRBV20-1	TRBJ2-7	NA	TRBD2	TGCAGTGCTAGGGACCCGGGACTAGGTTTCTACGAGCAGTACTTC	CSARDPGLGFYEQYF
TRBV10-3	TRBJ1-3	few	NA	TGTGCCATCAGTGCGCAGGGACCGAGCTCTGGAAACACCATATATTTT	CAISAQGPSSGNTIYF
TRBV7-9	TRBJ2-2	NA	TRBD2	TGTGCCAGCAGCCGAATGAAAACTAGCGGGAGTATGAACACCGGGGAGCTGTTTTTT	CASSRMKTSGSMNTGELFF
TRBV20-1	TRBJ1-2	few	NA	TGCAGTGCTAGAGATCATATCAGGGGCGACTATGGCTACACCTTC	CSARDHIRGDYGYTF
TRBV5-1	TRBJ2-7	many	TRBD2	TGCGCCAGCAGCTTGGAGGGTAGCGGGAGGGCCCCGTACTTC	CASSLEGSGRAPYF
TRBV19	TRBJ1-5	NA	TRBD1	TGTGCCAGTAAGGCCCAAATAGGGGGCGCTCCGGATCAGCCCCAGCATTTT	CASKAQIGGAPDQPQHF
TRBV20-1	TRBJ2-1	few	NA	TGCAGTGCTAGGGAGACAGTCCCTGAGCAGTTCTTC	CSARETVPEQFF
TRBV6-5	TRBJ2-1	few	NA	TGTGCCAGCAGTTACGGGGGTCTTTTGGACAATGAGCAGTTCTTC	CASSYGGLLDNEQFF
TRBV9	TRBJ2-3	NA	NA	TGTGCCAGCAGCGTCTGGGGGACGTCCAAAGATACGCAGTATTTT	CASSVWGTSKDTQYF
TRBV5-1	TRBJ2-3	few	NA	TGCGCCAGCAGCTCCCAGGGGGGGGCCCGCACAGATACGCAGTATTTT	CASSSQGGARTDTQYF
TRBV10-3	TRBJ2-2	NA	NA	TGTGCCATCAGCAAGAACACCGGGGAGCTGTTTTTT	CAISKNTGELFF
TRBV5-1	TRBJ2-5	many	NA	TGCGCCAGCAGCTTGCTGGCAGAAGAGACCCAGTACTTC	CASSLLAEETQYF
TRBV18	TRBJ2-3	few	TRBD2	TGTGCCAGCTCACCACCCAGCGGGAGTTCTATAGATACGCAGTATTTT	CASSPPSGSSIDTQYF
TRBV3-1	TRBJ2-2	few	NA	TGTGCCAGCAGCCAAGATCTAAGTAGATTCCCCACCGGGGAGCTGTTTTTT	CASSQDLSRFPTGELFF
TRBV18	TRBJ2-1	few	TRBD2	TGTGCCAGCTCGTCGAAGGTAGCGGGAGATAGTGGGCAGTTCTTC	CASSSKVAGDSGQFF
TRBV6-5	TRBJ1-1	NA	NA	TGTGCCAGCAGTGGCCCTGGAGGGGCGATCACTGAAGCTTTCTTT	CASSGPGGAITEAFF
TRBV28	TRBJ2-1	NA	TRBD1	TGTGCCAGCAGTTTAGCGAGACAGGGAGTGAGTGAGCAGTTCTTC	CASSLARQGVSEQFF
TRBV5-1	TRBJ1-1	few	NA	TGCGCCAGCAGCTTGGCCGGCAGGGTGGACACTGAAGCTTTCTTT	CASSLAGRVDTEAFF
TRBV5-1	TRBJ2-7	NA	NA	TGCGCCAGCATGATGGCCCCGTCCTACGAGCAGTACTTC	CASMMAPSYEQYF
TRBV15	TRBJ1-1	NA	NA	TGTGCCACCAGCCCGGGGGCCTCGACTGAAGCTTTCTTT	CATSPGASTEAFF
TRBV9	TRBJ2-5	NA	NA	TGTGCCAGCAGCCCCCGGAGGCAGCTCCTAAAAGAGACCCAGTACTTC	CASSPRRQLLKETQYF
TRBV29-1	TRBJ1-5	NA	NA	TGCAGCGGTGCACAGGGTAGGGGTCAGCCCCAGCATTTT	CSGAQGRGQPQHF
TRBV6-1	TRBJ2-5	NA	TRBD1	TGTGCCAGCAGGTACCGGGACAGGGGGCACCAAGAGACCCAGTACTTC	CASRYRDRGHQETQYF
TRBV9	TRBJ2-1	NA	NA	TGTGCCAGCAGCCCAAGGGCTAGTTCCTACAATGAGCAGTTCTTC	CASSPRASSYNEQFF
TRBV3-1	TRBJ2-7	NA	NA	TGTGCCAGCAGCCCTCCGGGACCCCCCTACGAGCAGTACTTC	CASSPPGPPYEQYF
TRBV12-3/TRBV12-4	TRBJ1-6	NA	TRBD1	TGTGCCAGCAGTTTCGGACAGGTCTTCTATAATTCACCCCTCCACTTT	CASSFGQVFYNSPLHF
TRBV5-1	TRBJ2-3	many	TRBD2	TGCGCCAGCAGCTTTAGCGGGAGGGCCACAGATACGCAGTATTTT	CASSFSGRATDTQYF
TRBV5-1	TRBJ2-1	NA	NA	TGCGCCAGCAGCTTGTTGTTAGGGGAGGATGAGCAGTTCTTC	CASSLLLGEDEQFF
TRBV5-1	TRBJ2-1	NA	NA	TGCGCCAGCAGCCCCGACAGGAGCTCCTACAATGAGCAGTTCTTC	CASSPDRSSYNEQFF
TRBV9	TRBJ1-1	few	TRBD1	TGTGCCAGCACCCCCGATCCGACAGGGGACACTGAAGCTTTCTTT	CASTPDPTGDTEAFF
TRBV12-3/TRBV12-4	TRBJ2-3	few	TRBD2	TGTGCCAGCAGTCCCGGGGTAGCGGGAAGATTGGATACGCAGTATTTT	CASSPGVAGRLDTQYF
TRBV5-1	TRBJ2-7	NA	NA	TGCGCCAGCAGCTTGACGGCGACTACGGGAGAGCAGTACTTC	CASSLTATTGEQYF
TRBV5-1	TRBJ2-3	NA	NA	TGCGCCAGCAGATGGACCTCCAGCACAGATACGCAGTATTTT	CASRWTSSTDTQYF
TRBV19	TRBJ2-3	NA	NA	TGTGCCAGTAGTATTGTGGACAACACAGATACGCAGTATTTT	CASSIVDNTDTQYF
TRBV20-1	TRBJ2-1	NA	NA	TGCAGTGCTAGAGGGCAGAGACTAGATCCGGTATCCAATGAGCAGTTCTTC	CSARGQRLDPVSNEQFF
TRBV5-6	TRBJ1-1	NA	NA	TGTGCCAGCAGCCGCCCGGTGGGAGACACTGAAGCTTTCTTT	CASSRPVGDTEAFF
TRBV12-3/TRBV12-4	TRBJ2-1	NA	NA	TGTGCCAGCAGTTTTGACTTATGGGATGAGCAGTTCTTC	CASSFDLWDEQFF
TRBV20-1	TRBJ1-5	medium-sized	TRBD1	TGCAGTGCTAGAGAGACAGGGGGCCAGCCCCAGCATTTT	CSARETGGQPQHF
TRBV6-2/TRBV6-3	TRBJ1-1	NA	NA	TGTGCCAGCAGCAACGGTGGTGAAGCTTTCTTT	CASSNGGEAFF
TRBV5-1	TRBJ2-3	NA	TRBD1	TGCGCCAGCAGCCTATTAGGACAGGGGGTGGATACGCAGTATTTT	CASSLLGQGVDTQYF
TRBV18	TRBJ1-3	NA	NA	TGTGCCAGCTCAGAGGACAGTGTCTCTGGAAACACCATATATTTT	CASSEDSVSGNTIYF